Following are 11 T cell receptor beta chains from one sample sequenced in a study of glioma-infiltrating T cells (TCRdb year 2016). Sequencing relied on an Illumina MiSeq. The iRepertoire nested amplicon-rescue multiplex PCR (arm-PCR) platform was used to amplify TCR alpha and beta CDR3 regions from RNA. The raw public reads went through TCRdb reprocessing: fastp at Q25, MiXCR clone calling, in-frame beta chains kept. CDR3 protein duplicates are merged, each entry listing the most common genes and DNA. A total of approximately 100,000 distinct CDR3 sequences appear in this sample, about 25% of them only once. The ten biggest clones cover 35% of the sample. The specimen sequenced was glioma tissue, nonneoplastic brain tissue, or PBMCs (not recorded which). These receptors originate from a human donor with low-grade glioma or glioblastoma, undergoing nonglioma brain surgery, or in good health (not recorded which).

To note about this clonotype: This could be a read error, since a much larger clone is one nucleotide away. V is TRBV2 and J is TRBJ1-1; D call uncertain. The CDR3 is 10 amino acids. The V gene's germline CDR1 is SNHLY and CDR2 FYNNEI. The CDR3 loop is CGSNTIEAFF. Written as DNA, the CDR3 is TGTGGCAGCAATACAATAGAAGCTTTCTTT.

This clonotype was seen repeatedly, ten times or more. The V gene is TRBV2, the J gene TRBJ2-7, with 9 positions matching TRBD2. The CDR3 runs to 15 residues. The V and J ends lost 6 bases and 2 bases, in that order; junction bases with no gene match: 8. Germline values: CDR1 SNHLY, CDR2 FYNNEI. The chain's CDR3 is CASSEIAGAPYEQYF. CDR3 coding DNA: TGTGCCAGCAGCGAGATAGCGGGAGCTCCCTACGAGCAGTACTTC.

This clonotype was observed at least ten times. The rearrangement uses TRBV20-1 and TRBJ1-1; D call uncertain. The V end was cut by 0 bases, the J end by 7 bases, with 15 bases between. The CDR3 contains 14 residues. Germline CDR1 reads DFQATT; CDR2 reads SNEGSKA (reference sequence). CDR3 protein: CSARDVITVFEAFF. In nucleotides, the CDR3 is TGCAGTGCTAGAGATGTCATAACAGTTTTTGAAGCTTTCTTT.

This clonotype appeared a few times. The chain links TRBV9 to TRBJ1-3; D may be TRBD1 (5 bases). The CDR3 has 16 residues. Germline V lookup: CDR1 SGDLS, CDR2 YYNGEE. V lost 4 bases, J lost 0 bases, and 14 bases lay in between. The CDR3 sequence: CASSRRGASSGNTIYF. As DNA, the CDR3 is TGTGCCAGCAGCCGGCGAGGGGCCTCCTCTGGAAACACCATATATTTT.

In the case of this clonotype: A read error may account for a junction end that differs from germline. The genes are TRBV20-1 and TRBJ1-2; D may be TRBD1 (5 bases). This CDR3 spans 14 amino acids. Germline CDR1 DFQATT, CDR2 SNEGSKA (reference sequence). The CDR3, as DNA: TGCAGTGCTAGAGCTTTGGGGCAGAACTATGACTACACCTTC. Encoded protein: CSARALGQNYDYTF.

A few counts support this clonotype. The rearrangement joins TRBV7-9 to TRBJ2-3; maybe TRBD1 (6 bases). V was cut by 0 bases and J by 6 bases, with 13 bases left in between. The germline V gene encodes CDR1 SEHNR and CDR2 FQNEAQ (reference sequence). The CDR3 loop spans 15 amino acids. As DNA, the CDR3 is TGTGCCAGCAGCTTAGCGCCGCAGGGGAGCGATACGCAGTATTTT. It encodes CASSLAPQGSDTQYF. Full variable domain (missing parts from reference TRBV7-9 and TRBJ2-3): DTGVSQNPRHKITKRGQNVTFRCDPISEHNRLYWYRQTLGQGPEFLTYFQNEAQLEKSRLLSDRFSAERPKGSFSTLEIQRTEQGDSAMYLCASSLAPQGSDTQYFGPGTRLTVL.

This chain joins TRBV6-1 and TRBJ1-1, with unresolved D. The CDR3 sequence is 13 residues long. V lost 5 bases and J 4 bases, leaving 11 bases between the germline ends. Germline V gives CDR1 MNHNS, CDR2 SASEGT. The CDR3 sequence is CASSRTEGTEAFF. CDR3 bases: TGTGCCAGCAGTCGAACTGAGGGCACTGAAGCTTTCTTT.

This clonotype has ten or more counts. The gene calls are TRBV4-3 and TRBJ1-2, with a possible D match to TRBD1 (6 bases). Trimming stripped 1 base from V and 8 bases from J, with 20 bases between. Germline assignment: CDR1 LGHNA and CDR2 YSLEER. This CDR3 is 16 amino acids long. In DNA, the CDR3 is TGCGCCAGCAGCCAAGGTCAGGCTCTATCAGGGGACGGCTACACCTTC. It codes for CASSQGQALSGDGYTF.

In its sample, this clonotype was seen many times. The chain combines TRBV3-1 with TRBJ1-2; D remains unclear. Germline assignment: CDR1 LGHDT and CDR2 YNNKEL (reference sequence). This CDR3 contains 12 residues. V was trimmed by 3 bases and J by 6 bases, leaving 8 bases between them. DNA of the CDR3: TGTGCCAGCAGCCATGCCTGGGATGGCTACACCTTC. It specifies CASSHAWDGYTF.

At least ten counts were recorded for this clonotype. The rearrangement joins TRBV27 to TRBJ1-1; D might be TRBD1 (5 bases). The CDR3 runs to 15 residues. Trimming pared 2 bases from V and 1 base from J, leaving 11 bases between. CDR1 and CDR2 from the germline V gene are MNHEY and SMNVEV (reference sequence). The CDR3 DNA reads TGTGCCAGCAGTTTAAATCAGGGCAAGAACACTGAAGCTTTCTTT. Protein: CASSLNQGKNTEAFF.

Many counts were recorded for this clonotype. The chain couples TRBV4-3 to TRBJ2-1, with TRBD1 matching 10 bases. CDR3 length equals 15 residues. The J segment lost 3 bases and the V segment lost 3 bases, leaving 2 bases of the junction unmatched. Germline V gene data show CDR1 as LGHNA and CDR2 as YSLEER. The DNA of the CDR3 is TGCGCCAGCAGCCAGGGACAGGGGTACTACAATGAGCAGTTCTTC. Its translation: CASSQGQGYYNEQFF.